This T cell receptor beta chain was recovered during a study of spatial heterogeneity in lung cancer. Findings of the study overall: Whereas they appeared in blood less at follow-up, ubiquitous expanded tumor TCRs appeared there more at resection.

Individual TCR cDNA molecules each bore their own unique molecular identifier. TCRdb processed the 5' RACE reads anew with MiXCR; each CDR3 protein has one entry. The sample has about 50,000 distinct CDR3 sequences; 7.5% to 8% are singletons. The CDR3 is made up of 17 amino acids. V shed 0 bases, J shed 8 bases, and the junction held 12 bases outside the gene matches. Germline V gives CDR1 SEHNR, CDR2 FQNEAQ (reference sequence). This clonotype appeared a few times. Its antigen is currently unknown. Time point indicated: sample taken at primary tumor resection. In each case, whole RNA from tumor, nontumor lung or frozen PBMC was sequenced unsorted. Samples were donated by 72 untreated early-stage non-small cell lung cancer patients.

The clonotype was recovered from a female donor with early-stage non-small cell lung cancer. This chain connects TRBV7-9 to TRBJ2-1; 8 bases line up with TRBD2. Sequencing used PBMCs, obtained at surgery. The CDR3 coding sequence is TGTGCCAGCAGCTTAGCGCGCCGGGGGGGCTCCGCTGATGAGCAGTTCTTC. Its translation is CASSLARRGGSADEQFF.